This TCR beta chain was identified during a study of shared clonotypes between healthy human individuals. On this clone itself: Its antigen remains unidentified.

On sorted subsets, replicate PCRs used roughly 190 ng DNA, or tens of thousands of T cell genomes. Method: immunoSEQ multiplex PCR; TCRdb's copy keeps in-frame clones and lacks some. The sample records about 380,000 clones, 90% to 97% being singletons. The study's findings and limits: Roughly 5% of naive CD4 clonotypes were shared across a few donors. Rarefaction showed sorted-subset sequencing was incomplete despite large depth.

The V and J ends lost 4 bases and 3 bases respectively, with 10 bases between them. The length of the CDR3 is 14 residues. The germline CDR1 and CDR2 sequences are MNHEY and SMNVEV (reference sequence). This chain connects TRBV27 to TRBJ2-1; no clear D. This clonotype was sampled from a man aged 25 to 40 in good health. The sequenced sample was memory CD8+ T cells sorted from blood. This sample's subset: CD45RO+ cells pooled with CCR7-negative TemRA cells. CDR3 nucleotide sequence: TGTGCCAGCAGTTCTGGCCGGTACTACAATGAGCAGTTCTTC. The encoded protein is CASSSGRYYNEQFF.